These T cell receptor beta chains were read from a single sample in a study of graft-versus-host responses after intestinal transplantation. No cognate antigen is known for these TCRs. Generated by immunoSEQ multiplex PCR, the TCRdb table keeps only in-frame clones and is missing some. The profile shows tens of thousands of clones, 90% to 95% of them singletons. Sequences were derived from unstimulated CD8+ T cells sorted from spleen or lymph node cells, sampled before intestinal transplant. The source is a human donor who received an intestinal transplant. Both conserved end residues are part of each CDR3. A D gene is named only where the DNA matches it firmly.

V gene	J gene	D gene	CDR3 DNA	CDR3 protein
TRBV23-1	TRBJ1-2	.	TGCGCCAGCGGAGCCCCCCTTTTCTATGGCTACACCTTC	CASGAPLFYGYTF
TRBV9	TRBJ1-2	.	TGTGCCAGCAGCCCAACCATGACAGGTTCCTATGGCTACACCTTC	CASSPTMTGSYGYTF
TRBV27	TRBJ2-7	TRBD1	TGTGCCAGCAGTTTAAGGCCCCCGGGACAGCTTTACGAGCAGTACTTC	CASSLRPPGQLYEQYF
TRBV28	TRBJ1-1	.	TGTGCCAGCAGTTTGTCGGAGGGAACGACCCAATACAACACTGAAGCTTTCTTT	CASSLSEGTTQYNTEAFF
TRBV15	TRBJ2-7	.	TGTGCCACCAGCAGAGAAAGGGGGAAAAGCTCCTACGAGCAGTACTTC	CATSRERGKSSYEQYF
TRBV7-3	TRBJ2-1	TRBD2	TGTGCCAGCAGCTTGACGGTAGCGGGACCATGGAGCTCCTACAATGAGCAGTTCTTC	CASSLTVAGPWSSYNEQFF
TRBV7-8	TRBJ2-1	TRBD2	TGTGCCAGCAGCTTAGCGCTGCGGGAGCCTAACAATGAGCAGTTCTTC	CASSLALREPNNEQFF
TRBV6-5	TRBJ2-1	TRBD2	TGTGCCAGCAGCATTAGCGGGAATGAGCAGTTCTTC	CASSISGNEQFF
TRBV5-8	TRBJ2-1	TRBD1	TGTGCCAGCAGCTTGGTGGCCAGGACAGGCCTCCGGGTCTTC	CASSLVARTGLRVF
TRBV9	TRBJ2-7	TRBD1	TGTGCCAGCAGCGTAGGGACAGGGAGCTCCTACGAGCAGTACTTC	CASSVGTGSSYEQYF